This TCR beta chain was sequenced in a study of post-analysis software for immune sequencing data. Study as a whole: There were relapsing-remitting, secondary progressive and progressive-relapsing multiple sclerosis among the disease courses included. Study observations and caveats: There were four or five TRBV segments more frequent in patients than controls, and TRBV5-6, TRBV5-1 and TRBV20-1 were among them. Significantly lower normalized Chao1 diversity was found in patients with multiple sclerosis relative to controls.

Unique-molecular-identifier-tagged TCR beta cDNA libraries were used. TCRdb re-called the PCR reads with MiXCR, one entry per CDR3 protein. The sample includes hundreds of thousands of distinct CDR3 sequences, just under 30% of them seen just once. This clonotype was found many times. Antigen: not known. The CDR3 has 14 amino acids. The germline V gene encodes CDR1 DFQATT and CDR2 SNEGSKA (reference sequence). Trimming removed 1 base at V and 4 bases at J, with 12 bases between. This rearrangement joins TRBV20-1 to TRBJ2-3, with D tentatively TRBD2 (6 bases). The TCR originated in a girl aged 5-17 years with multiple sclerosis. The sequenced sample consisted of blood. As DNA, the CDR3 is TGCAGTGCTAGAGGCCGGGACTTAGCAGATACGCAGTATTTT. Its translation is CSARGRDLADTQYF.